The table lists the clone carrying this TCR beta chain with many counts. Library construction for TCR beta used iRepertoire HTBI primers and Arm-PCR of CDR3 regions. TCRdb analysed the multiplex PCR reads with MiXCR anew, one entry per CDR3 protein. The repertoire includes 450,000 to 650,000 distinct CDR3 sequences, roughly 16% of them detected once, and roughly 25% sits in the top ten. The sample originates from a study of regulatory T cells in long-lasting Graves disease. Documented time point: newly diagnosed GD, antithyroid drugs for less than 3 months. The TCR library was made from RNA that had been extracted from PBMCs in TRIzol. Trimming pared 6 bases from V and 3 bases from J, leaving 11 bases between. Germline values: CDR1 MNHNS, CDR2 SASEGT. This CDR3 is 13 amino acids long. This same sample was also taken into another study, of T cells in Graves' hyperthyroidism and ophthalmopathy.

Material: peripheral blood mononuclear cells (PBMCs), obtained at new diagnosis, from a patient treated with antithyroid drugs. This chain uses TRBV6-1 with TRBJ1-1; D call uncertain. This TCR derives from a middle-aged woman with Graves disease. CDR3 in amino acids: CASRRFRDTEAFF. CDR3 coding DNA: TGTGCCAGCAGGCGTTTCCGGGACACTGAAGCTTTCTTT.